Listed below are T cell receptor beta chains from one sample, sequenced in a study of T cell responses to AZD1222 COVID-19 vaccine. Data came from immunoSEQ multiplex PCR; TCRdb stores just in-frame clones and leaves some out. The table shows about 86,000 clones, with about 88% occurring only once. The specimen was peripheral blood, collected on day 0 of AZD1222 vaccination. All receptors come from an adult in good health. CDR3s include the opening cysteine and the closing phenylalanine or tryptophan. The D gene is left open where the match is weak. Some rows have no size entry. The others give once, few or many, or a class for an expanded clone.

TRBV7-7	-	TRBJ2-3	-	CASSLAGDTDTQYF	TGTGCTAGCAGCTTAGCCGGGGACACAGATACGCAGTATTTT
TRBV27	-	TRBJ1-4	-	CASSSLTGGLFF	TGTGCCAGCAGTTCGCTAACGGGGGGACTGTTTTTT
TRBV18	-	TRBJ2-2	-	CASSRGQNTGELFF	TGTGCCAGCTCACGGGGACAGAACACCGGGGAGCTGTTTTTT
TRBV29-1	-	TRBJ2-5	-	CSVVPRPETQYF	TGCAGCGTTGTACCGAGACCAGAGACCCAGTACTTC
TRBV7-9	-	TRBJ2-7	TRBD2	CASSSGLARATNTYEQYF	TGTGCCAGCAGCTCGGGACTAGCGAGAGCGACAAATACCTACGAGCAGTACTTC
TRBV29-1	-	TRBJ1-2	TRBD1	CSVWTGPGYTF	TGCAGCGTTTGGACAGGGCCTGGCTACACCTTC
TRBV4-2	-	TRBJ1-1	-	CASRQIAGNEAFF	TGTGCCAGCAGACAAATTGCAGGTAATGAAGCTTTCTTT
TRBV27	-	TRBJ1-6	-	CASSLSTERVGYNSPLHF	TGTGCCAGCAGTTTATCGACGGAAAGGGTGGGCTATAATTCACCCCTCCACTTT
TRBV6-5	once	TRBJ2-7	TRBD1	CASRGTGNEQYF	TGTGCCAGCAGGGGGACAGGTAACGAGCAGTACTTC
TRBV28	-	TRBJ1-6	-	CASSFLRVAYNSPLHF	TGTGCCAGCAGTTTTCTTAGGGTCGCCTATAATTCACCCCTCCACTTT
TRBV7-3	-	TRBJ2-2	-	CASSATRDTGELFF	TGTGCCAGCAGCGCCACCAGGGACACCGGGGAGCTGTTTTTT
TRBV30	-	TRBJ2-5	TRBD2	CAWSRRAGASQETQYF	TGTGCCTGGAGTCGTAGGGCGGGAGCATCACAAGAGACCCAGTACTTC
TRBV6-2/TRBV6-3	-	TRBJ1-3	-	CASSGNPSGNTIYF	TGTGCCAGCAGCGGGAACCCCTCTGGAAACACCATATATTTT
TRBV25-1	-	TRBJ1-1	-	CASSGTPDPANTEAFF	TGTGCCAGCAGTGGAACCCCAGACCCGGCCAACACTGAAGCTTTCTTT
TRBV28	-	TRBJ1-5	TRBD1	CASTYRQGSGQPQHF	TGTGCCAGCACCTATAGACAGGGTTCGGGTCAGCCCCAGCATTTT
TRBV6-1	-	TRBJ1-1	-	CASSEPGRKAFF	TGTGCCAGCAGTGAGCCGGGACGAAAGGCTTTCTTT
TRBV12-5	-	TRBJ1-1	TRBD1	CASGGDSSNTEAFF	TGTGCTAGTGGGGGGGACAGCTCTAACACTGAAGCTTTCTTT
TRBV12-3/TRBV12-4	-	TRBJ1-3	-	CASTSPGNTIYF	TGTGCCAGCACCTCCCCTGGAAACACCATATATTTT
TRBV3-1/TRBV3-2	few	TRBJ2-1	-	CASSQSEGGYNEQFF	TGTGCCAGCAGCCAATCAGAGGGGGGGTACAATGAGCAGTTCTTC
TRBV11-2	-	TRBJ1-1	-	CASSLKEAFF	TGTGCCAGCAGCTTAAAGGAAGCTTTCTTT
TRBV27	-	TRBJ1-1	TRBD1	CASSPRQGGTEAFF	TGTGCCAGCAGTCCAAGACAGGGAGGCACTGAAGCTTTCTTT
TRBV10-3	-	TRBJ1-5	-	CAISEGQDGQPQHF	TGTGCCATCAGCGAAGGCCAGGACGGTCAGCCCCAGCATTTT
TRBV5-1	-	TRBJ2-1	TRBD1	CASSFGTGAFNEQFF	TGCGCCAGCAGCTTTGGGACAGGGGCCTTCAATGAGCAGTTCTTC
TRBV10-1	-	TRBJ2-7	TRBD1	CASSEWTGGYEQYF	TGCGCCAGCAGTGAGTGGACAGGCGGCTACGAGCAGTACTTC
TRBV7-2	-	TRBJ1-1	-	CASSSTGTSEGAFF	TGTGCCAGCAGCTCTACCGGGACCTCCGAAGGAGCTTTCTTT
TRBV30	-	TRBJ2-7	TRBD2	CAWSEGGSVSYEQYF	TGTGCCTGGAGTGAAGGCGGGAGTGTCTCCTACGAGCAGTACTTC
TRBV5-1	-	TRBJ2-7	TRBD1	CASSSRDRGHEQYF	TGCGCCAGCAGCTCCCGGGACAGGGGTCACGAGCAGTACTTC
TRBV4-1	-	TRBJ1-6	-	CASSQGGRGLHF	TGCGCCAGCAGCCAAGGGGGACGTGGACTCCACTTT
TRBV10-1	-	TRBJ1-1	-	CASSESPGPTSEAFF	TGCGCCAGCAGTGAGTCGCCGGGACCTACTTCTGAAGCTTTCTTT